The 29 T cell receptor beta chains in this list originate from one sample, sequenced in a study of blood T cell repertoires in COVID-19. Libraries were prepared by immunoSEQ multiplex PCR; TCRdb keeps only in-frame clonotypes and omits some of them. The sample includes some 130,000 clones, 70% to 90% seen only once; the top ten take over 9%. Sequences were obtained from peripheral blood. These receptors originate from a man in his fifties or sixties with acute or convalescent COVID-19.

This rearrangement joins TRBV28 to TRBJ2-3; D is perhaps TRBD2 (5 bases). The CDR3 contains 18 residues. Germline V gene sequence: CDR1 MDHEN, CDR2 SYDVKM. V was cut by 4 bases and J by 2 bases, with 22 bases left in between. CDR3 DNA: TGTGCCAGCAGTTCCTCGGCCGGGGATGGCGGAGCCACAGATACGCAGTATTTT. Translating it yields CASSSSAGDGGATDTQYF.

V and J are TRBV4-1 and TRBJ2-6; 12 bases line up with TRBD1. The CDR3 extends over 18 amino acids. V shed 2 bases, J shed 4 bases, and the junction held 6 bases outside the gene matches. Looked up from germline, CDR1 is MGHRA and CDR2 is YSYEKL. The CDR3 DNA reads as TGCGCCAGCAGCCAACCGGGACAGGGGGCCAGCGGGGCCAACGTCCTGACTTTC. Its protein product is CASSQPGQGASGANVLTF.

This chain joins TRBV5-4 and TRBJ2-5, with D maybe TRBD1 (6 bases). The V gene's germline CDR1 is SGHNT and CDR2 YYREEE (reference sequence). Trimming stripped 4 bases from V and 7 bases from J, with 11 bases between. The CDR3 totals 12 residues. This CDR3 reads CASSPRGGTQYF. DNA for the CDR3: TGTGCCAGCAGCCCTCGAGGGGGGACCCAGTACTTC.

In this sample, this clone turned up once. The rearrangement links TRBV19 to TRBJ2-3; D is perhaps TRBD1 (7 bases). This CDR3 spans 14 amino acids. The V end lost 7 bases, the J end lost 4 bases, and 15 bases lay between the germline ends. Germline V gene data show CDR1 as LNHDA and CDR2 as SQIVND (reference sequence). DNA for the CDR3: TGTGCCAGTACTTCGACAGGGAGGCCAGATACGCAGTATTTT. This encodes CASTSTGRPDTQYF.

This sequence joins TRBV7-2 and TRBJ1-2; perhaps TRBD1 as D (5 bases). V lost 8 bases and J lost 0, with 10 bases in between. There are 13 residues in the CDR3. Germline lookup yields CDR1 SGHTA and CDR2 FQGNSA. CDR3 protein: CASAGQANYGYTF. The CDR3 DNA reads as TGTGCCAGCGCAGGGCAAGCTAACTATGGCTACACCTTC.

The chain carries TRBV2 and TRBJ1-5; TRBD1 aligns across 7 bases. Germline V CDR1 and CDR2: SNHLY, FYNNEI. V gave up 8 bases and J gave up 5 bases; unmatched junction bases: 6. The CDR3 extends over 13 amino acids. CDR3 DNA: TGTGCCAGCCAAACAGGGACAGATCAGCCCCAGCATTTT. Protein product: CASQTGTDQPQHF.

This clone was seen a single time. The genes are TRBV18 and TRBJ1-1; TRBD1 matches at 7 bases. The trim removed 4 bases at V and 3 bases at J, leaving 8 bases unmatched. CDR1 is KGHSH and CDR2 is LQKENI in the germline V gene. This CDR3 spans 15 amino acids. DNA for the CDR3: TGTGCCAGCTCACAAACCACAGGGGCGGACACTGAAGCTTTCTTT. As protein: CASSQTTGADTEAFF.

This rearrangement joins TRBV28 to TRBJ2-6; D gene uncertain. Per the germline V gene, CDR1 is MDHEN and CDR2 is SYDVKM. V was clipped by 7 bases and J by 4 bases, with 8 bases between them. This CDR3 region has 13 residues. The CDR3 nucleotides read TGTGCCAGCATCGAGTCAGGGGCCAACGTCCTGACTTTC. This translates into CASIESGANVLTF.

The chain carries TRBV9 and TRBJ2-5; 10 nucleotides line up with TRBD2. This CDR3 region has 16 residues. The J segment lost 0 bases and the V segment lost 0 bases, leaving 2 bases of the junction unmatched. Per germline, CDR1 SGDLS and CDR2 YYNGEE. This CDR3 reads CASSVEGLAHQETQYF. The CDR3 coding sequence is TGTGCCAGCAGCGTAGAGGGACTAGCGCACCAAGAGACCCAGTACTTC.

The chain uses TRBV7-9 and TRBJ1-2; possibly TRBD1 for D (5 bases). This CDR3 spans 14 amino acids. Germline V gene sequence: CDR1 SEHNR, CDR2 FQNEAQ (reference sequence). V dropped 8 bases and J dropped 0 bases, with 13 bases sitting between them. The CDR3 sequence: CASSTAGPNYGYTF. CDR3 nucleotide sequence: TGTGCCAGCTCCACGGCAGGGCCTAACTATGGCTACACCTTC.

The chain uses TRBV7-8 and TRBJ1-1, with 11 bases fitting TRBD1. The junction had 11 bases not matched to a gene; V was cut back by 5 bases and J by 6 bases. CDR1 is SGHVS and CDR2 is FQNEAQ in the germline V gene. This CDR3 has 16 amino acids. CDR3 protein: CASSPGARDRGAEAFF. In DNA, the CDR3 is TGTGCCAGCAGCCCCGGGGCTAGGGACAGGGGGGCTGAAGCTTTCTTT.

The V gene is TRBV5-1, the J gene TRBJ2-5; 7 nucleotides align to TRBD2. J gave up 4 bases and V 0 bases, and 3 bases lay outside the gene matches. CDR1 is SGHRS and CDR2 is YFSETQ in the germline V gene. The CDR3 is made up of 14 amino acids. The CDR3 here is CASSLDGTTETQYF. Written as DNA, the CDR3 is TGCGCCAGCAGCTTGGATGGGACTACAGAGACCCAGTACTTC.

The rearrangement joins TRBV10-1 to TRBJ1-2; weak D call: TRBD1 (6 bases). Looked up from germline, CDR1 is WNHNN and CDR2 is SYGVQD (reference sequence). This CDR3 region has 16 residues. V was cut by 2 bases and J by 4 bases, with 17 bases left in between. CDR3 amino acids: CASSEGISQGTYGYTF. CDR3 in DNA: TGCGCCAGCAGTGAGGGGATCTCACAGGGTACCTATGGCTACACCTTC.

This chain joins TRBV10-2 and TRBJ2-5, with a weak D call TRBD2 (6 bases). V was clipped by 7 bases and J by 4 bases, with 16 bases between them. CDR1 WSHSY and CDR2 SAAADI come from the germline V gene. The CDR3 runs 14 residues. The CDR3 nucleotides are TGCGCCAGCACCCGTCGCGGGAATCGAGAGACCCAGTACTTC. The encoded protein is CASTRRGNRETQYF.

This chain uses TRBV11-2 with TRBJ2-5; D may be TRBD1 (5 bases). Trimming took 10 bases from V and 4 from J, leaving 13 bases between them. Looked up from germline, CDR1 is SGHAT and CDR2 is FQNNGV. The CDR3 extends over 12 amino acids. This CDR3 is CATQYQGETQYF. CDR3 nucleotide sequence: TGTGCCACACAGTATCAGGGAGAGACCCAGTACTTC.

This chain links TRBV12-1 with TRBJ2-2; the tabulated D call, TRBD1, remains unverified against the DNA. TRBV12-1 is a documented pseudogene. The CDR3 covers 16 residues. Here the CDR3 reads CASSHQGSGWAGELFF. CDR3 in DNA: TGTGCCAGCAGCCACCAGGGGAGTGGATGGGCCGGGGAGCTGTTTTTT.

The chain carries TRBV3-1 (or the pseudogene TRBV3-2) and TRBJ1-1; 8 bases map to TRBD1. Trimming took 3 bases from V and 4 from J; bases not matched to a gene: 4. Germline CDR1 is LGHDT and CDR2 is YNNKEL (reference sequence). The CDR3 runs to 14 residues. The CDR3 region has the DNA TGTGCCAGCAGCCACCAGGGGGCGCGCACTGAAGCTTTCTTT. Protein sequence: CASSHQGARTEAFF.

The CDR3 DNA follows: TGTGCCAGCAGCCCCAGGGCGCTTTTGGGCTACACCTTC. It specifies CASSPRALLGYTF. The gene calls are TRBV7-8 and TRBJ1-2; weak D call: TRBD1 (5 bases). Deletions cut 5 bases from V and 8 bases from J, with 15 bases between. The germline gives CDR1 SGHVS, CDR2 FQNEAQ. The CDR3 has 13 residues.

A few counts support this clone. The chain links TRBV7-2 to TRBJ1-1, with D unresolved. This CDR3 is 16 amino acids long. Germline V gene sequence: CDR1 SGHTA, CDR2 FQGNSA. Trimming took off 6 bases at V and 1 base at J, with 18 bases between the two ends. In nucleotides, the CDR3 is TGTGCCAGCAGGTTATCGAGTCGCGTAACGAACACTGAAGCTTTCTTT. Protein product: CASRLSSRVTNTEAFF.

This chain connects TRBV11-2 to TRBJ1-4, with TRBD1 matching 10 bases. This CDR3 region has 14 residues. After removal of 5 bases from V and 7 bases from J, the junction contained 4 bases not matched to a gene. The germline gives CDR1 SGHAT, CDR2 FQNNGV. CDR3 residues: CASSHGQGGEKLFF. The CDR3 DNA reads as TGTGCCAGCAGCCACGGACAGGGGGGTGAAAAACTGTTTTTT.

This chain uses TRBV28 with TRBJ2-7; TRBD1 matches at 8 bases. The CDR3 consists of 14 residues. V was pared by 6 bases and J by 2 bases, with 6 bases of the junction left unmatched. CDR1 MDHEN and CDR2 SYDVKM come from the germline V gene. CDR3 coding DNA: TGTGCCAGCAGAGATCAGGGGGCTGCCTACGAGCAGTACTTC. It codes for CASRDQGAAYEQYF.

J is TRBJ2-7 and V is TRBV5-6, with D tentatively TRBD1 (6 bases). Germline loops: CDR1 SGHDT, CDR2 YYEEEE. V was shortened by 4 bases and J by 4 bases, with 12 bases between the two germline ends. This CDR3 is built from 13 residues. In DNA form, the CDR3 reads TGTGCCAGCAGCCCATACAGGGATTACGAGCAGTACTTC. Encoded protein: CASSPYRDYEQYF.

The chain has TRBV28 and TRBJ2-1, with D possibly matching TRBD2 (6 bases). CDR1 is MDHEN, CDR2 SYDVKM, per germline. The germline V and J ends were trimmed by 2 bases and 7 bases, with 15 bases remaining between them. There are 15 residues in the CDR3. This CDR3 is CASSLNAGRRNEQFF. The DNA of the CDR3 is TGTGCCAGCAGTTTAAACGCGGGACGGAGAAATGAGCAGTTCTTC. The full variable domain, in which reference TRBV28 and TRBJ2-1 provide the parts outside the CDR3, is DVKVTQSSRYLVKRTGEKVFLECVQDMDHENMFWYRQDPGLGLRLIYFSYDVKMKEKGDIPEGYSVSREKKERFSLILESASTNQTSMYLCASSLNAGRRNEQFFGPGTRLTVL.

The chain is built from TRBV9 and TRBJ1-1; D gene unclear. This CDR3 comprises 15 residues. Looked up from germline, CDR1 is SGDLS and CDR2 is YYNGEE. Trimming removed 0 bases from V and 0 bases from J, with 9 bases in between. The CDR3 sequence is CASSVAEAMNTEAFF. In DNA, the CDR3 is TGTGCCAGCAGCGTAGCTGAGGCGATGAACACTGAAGCTTTCTTT.

The gene calls are TRBV29-1 and TRBJ2-7; perhaps TRBD1 as D (5 bases). The germline V and J ends were trimmed by 5 bases and 2 bases, with 10 bases remaining between them. Germline V gene data show CDR1 as SQVTM and CDR2 as ANQGSEA. The CDR3 covers 12 residues. DNA for the CDR3: TGCAGCGTTTTTGGACAAGCCTACGAGCAGTACTTC. This sequence encodes CSVFGQAYEQYF.

This chain joins TRBV19 and TRBJ2-3, with unresolved D. CDR3 length equals 14 residues. With 5 bases removed from V and 0 bases from J, the gap between germline ends came to 9 bases. Germline V gene sequence: CDR1 LNHDA, CDR2 SQIVND (reference sequence). For the CDR3, the DNA is TGTGCCAGTAGTCCCAGGCCTAGCACAGATACGCAGTATTTT. It codes for CASSPRPSTDTQYF.

This clone has just a few counts. V gene TRBV28 combines with J gene TRBJ1-3; the D is unclear. V was trimmed by 4 bases and J by 0 bases, leaving 7 bases between them. The germline V gene has CDR1 MDHEN and CDR2 SYDVKM. The CDR3 loop spans 14 amino acids. CDR3 residues: CASSYSYSGNTIYF. The DNA of the CDR3 is TGTGCCAGCAGTTATTCTTACTCTGGAAACACCATATATTTT.

This sequence joins TRBV5-1 and TRBJ1-1; weak D call: TRBD1 (6 bases). V lost 4 bases to trimming and J lost 5 bases, with 12 bases between them. Germline values: CDR1 SGHRS, CDR2 YFSETQ. The CDR3 is 13 residues long. CDR3 amino acids: CASSLQGTTEAFF. CDR3 nucleotide sequence: TGCGCCAGCAGCCTCCAGGGGACGACTGAAGCTTTCTTT. Complete variable domain (other parts from reference TRBV5-1 and TRBJ1-1): KAGVTQTPRYLIKTRGQQVTLSCSPISGHRSVSWYQQTPGQGLQFLFEYFSETQRNKGNFPGRFSGRQFSNSRSEMNVSTLELGDSALYLCASSLQGTTEAFFGQGTRLTVV.

This chain joins TRBV9 and TRBJ1-2; 9 positions agree with TRBD1. The length of the CDR3 is 15 residues. Trimming cost V 4 bases and J 6 bases; bases outside gene matches: 10. Germline CDR1 is SGDLS and CDR2 is YYNGEE. CDR3 amino acids: CASSSTGGAGDGYTF. CDR3 nucleotides: TGTGCCAGCAGCTCCACAGGGGGCGCGGGTGATGGCTACACCTTC. Full variable domain (rest looked up from reference TRBV9 and TRBJ1-2): DSGVTQTPKHLITATGQRVTLRCSPRSGDLSVYWYQQSLDQGLQFLIQYYNGEERAKGNILERFSAQQFPDLHSELNLSSLELGDSALYFCASSSTGGAGDGYTFGSGTRLTVV.